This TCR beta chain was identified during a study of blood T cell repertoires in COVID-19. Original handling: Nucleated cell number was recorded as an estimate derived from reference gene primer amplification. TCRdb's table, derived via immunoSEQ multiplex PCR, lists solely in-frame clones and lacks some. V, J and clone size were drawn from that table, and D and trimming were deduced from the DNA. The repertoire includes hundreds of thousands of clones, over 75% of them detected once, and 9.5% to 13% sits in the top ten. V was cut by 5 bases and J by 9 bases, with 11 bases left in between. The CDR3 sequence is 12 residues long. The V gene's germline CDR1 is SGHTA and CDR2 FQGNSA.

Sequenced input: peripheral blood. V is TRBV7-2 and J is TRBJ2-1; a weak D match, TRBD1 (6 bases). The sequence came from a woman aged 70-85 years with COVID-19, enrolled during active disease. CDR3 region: CASSLYRAEQFF. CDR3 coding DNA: TGTGCCAGCAGCCTTTACAGGGCTGAGCAGTTCTTC.